The 26 T cell receptor beta chains below come from one sample, sequenced in a study of metastatic and nonmetastatic thyroid tumors. TCRdb re-called the PCR reads through MiXCR. The repertoire includes tens of thousands of clones, under 30% of them detected once, and 3% to 3.5% sits in the top ten. No patient received treatment before thyroid surgery. Material for sequencing was blood. The receptors were gathered from a male donor with papillary thyroid cancer or a benign thyroid nodule (not recorded which). Some clones in this sample may be carry-over from other donors' samples.

The rearrangement uses TRBV14 and TRBJ2-7, with D hard to call. This CDR3 is 16 amino acids long. The V end lost 4 bases, the J end lost 2 bases, and 18 bases lay between the germline ends. Per germline, CDR1 SGHDN and CDR2 FVKESK. CDR3 sequence: CASSPSWGDLAYEQYF. The CDR3 nucleotides read TGTGCCAGCAGCCCCTCCTGGGGTGATCTGGCCTACGAGCAGTACTTC.

The rearrangement joins TRBV4-2 to TRBJ1-5; D is unresolved. Trimming took off 1 base at V and 1 base at J, with 11 bases between the two ends. CDR1 and CDR2 (germline): LGHNA, YNFKEQ. The CDR3 has 16 residues. CDR3 coding DNA: TGTGCCAGCAGCCAAGGGACGTCGGGGAGCAATCAGCCCCAGCATTTT. It codes for CASSQGTSGSNQPQHF.

This clone occurred once. Here the CDR3 reads CASSFGLAGGRYNEQFF. DNA of the CDR3: TGTGCCAGCAGCTTTGGACTAGCGGGAGGTCGGTACAATGAGCAGTTCTTC. The V call is TRBV11-2, the J call TRBJ2-1; the match to TRBD2 covers 14 bases. Trimming took 3 bases from V and 4 from J; bases not matched to a gene: 5. The germline CDR1 and CDR2 sequences are SGHAT and FQNNGV. This CDR3 contains 17 residues.

In its sample, this clone was seen many times. J is TRBJ2-1 and V is TRBV6-1; D unclear. The CDR3 loop spans 13 amino acids. Germline CDR1 is MNHNS and CDR2 is SASEGT. V was shortened by 6 bases and J by 9 bases, with 15 bases between the two germline ends. CDR3: CASSRIPGGEQFF. The CDR3 DNA reads as TGTGCCAGCAGCCGAATCCCGGGTGGTGAGCAGTTCTTC.

This chain links TRBV9 with TRBJ2-2; D ambiguous. V lost 1 base and J lost 6, with 13 bases in between. From germline, CDR1 is SGDLS and CDR2 YYNGEE. The CDR3 extends over 15 amino acids. CDR3 sequence: CASSVLVDTPGELFF. The CDR3 nucleotides are TGTGCCAGCAGCGTACTAGTAGATACACCCGGGGAGCTGTTTTTT.

This clone is categorized as medium-sized. CDR3 loop: CAWSGRYTPLHF. In nucleotides, the CDR3 is TGTGCCTGGAGTGGCCGCTATACACCCCTCCACTTT. This chain connects TRBV30 to TRBJ1-6, with D unresolved. Between the trimmed V and J ends, which lost 1 base and 11 bases, there was a span of 9 bases. Per the germline V gene, CDR1 is GTSNPN and CDR2 is SVGIG (reference sequence). The CDR3 length is 12 residues.

CDR3 loop: CASSQDRNPLYDEQYF. The CDR3 region has the DNA TGTGCCAGCAGCCAAGATCGCAACCCATTATACGACGAGCAGTACTTC. The gene calls are TRBV14 and TRBJ2-7; D remains ambiguous. CDR3 size: 16 residues. Germline V gene data show CDR1 as SGHDN and CDR2 as FVKESK. Trimming removed 0 bases from V and 5 bases from J, with 17 bases in between.

The chain has TRBV6-1 and TRBJ1-2, with D possibly TRBD1 on 5 matching bases. The CDR3 is 15 residues long. The germline V and J ends were trimmed by 3 bases and 3 bases, with 14 bases remaining between them. Germline V gene data show CDR1 as MNHNS and CDR2 as SASEGT. DNA of the CDR3: TGTGCCAGCAGTGACGGGGGAAAGACTTACTATGGCTACACCTTC. Its protein is CASSDGGKTYYGYTF.

This clone was seen ten or more times. The chain couples TRBV29-1 to TRBJ1-1, with D uncertain. Trimming cost V 8 bases and J 4 bases, with 23 bases left between them. Germline assignment: CDR1 SQVTM and CDR2 ANQGSEA. The CDR3 sequence is 15 residues long. This CDR3 reads CSSSSTRRVATEAFF. The CDR3 DNA follows: TGCAGCTCCAGCAGCACCCGCCGGGTAGCCACTGAAGCTTTCTTT.

At least ten counts were recorded for this clone. The chain employs TRBV5-1 and TRBJ2-2, with D possibly TRBD2 on 5 matching bases. Germline V gene sequence: CDR1 SGHRS, CDR2 YFSETQ. This CDR3 is 15 amino acids long. With 4 bases removed from V and 0 bases from J, the gap between germline ends came to 10 bases. The CDR3 sequence is CASSPPSPNTGELFF. CDR3 DNA: TGCGCCAGCAGCCCCCCTAGCCCGAACACCGGGGAGCTGTTTTTT. The full variable domain, completed using reference TRBV5-1 and TRBJ2-2, is KAGVTQTPRYLIKTRGQQVTLSCSPISGHRSVSWYQQTPGQGLQFLFEYFSETQRNKGNFPGRFSGRQFSNSRSEMNVSTLELGDSALYLCASSPPSPNTGELFFGEGSRLTVL.

This sequence joins TRBV20-1 and TRBJ1-1; 8 bases fit TRBD1. CDR1 is DFQATT and CDR2 is SNEGSKA in the germline V gene (reference sequence). There are 13 residues in the CDR3. V was pared by 6 bases and J by 7 bases, with 10 bases of the junction left unmatched. CDR3 protein: CSAEGQVNFEAFF. The DNA for the CDR3 is TGCAGTGCAGAGGGACAGGTTAACTTTGAAGCTTTCTTT.

This chain connects TRBV5-1 to TRBJ1-1; D is perhaps TRBD1 (6 bases). Germline V gene lookup returns CDR1 SGHRS and CDR2 YFSETQ. The germline V and J ends were trimmed by 4 bases and 1 base, with 11 bases remaining between them. The CDR3 runs 14 residues. CDR3 loop: CASSLGTSNTEAFF. The CDR3 DNA reads as TGCGCCAGCAGCCTCGGGACATCGAACACTGAAGCTTTCTTT.

This chain uses TRBV6-2 or TRBV6-3 with TRBJ2-7, with 12 bases aligning to TRBD2. Germline CDR1 is MNHEY and CDR2 is SVGEGT. The V and J ends lost 2 bases and 3 bases, in that order; junction bases with no gene match: 5. The CDR3 runs to 16 residues. The CDR3 reads CASSYLAGGRSYEQYF. The CDR3 nucleotides are TGTGCCAGCAGTTACCTAGCGGGAGGGCGGAGCTACGAGCAGTACTTC.

The chain uses TRBV7-2 and TRBJ1-3; D call uncertain. CDR1 and CDR2 from the germline V gene are SGHTA and FQGNSA. Trimming took off 3 bases at V and 0 bases at J, with 6 bases between the two ends. This CDR3 region has 14 residues. The CDR3 coding sequence is TGTGCCAGCAGCTTGTGGACCTCTGGAAACACCATATATTTT. Translation gives CASSLWTSGNTIYF.

This clone has ten or more counts. This chain joins TRBV9 and TRBJ2-5, with D tentatively TRBD2 (5 bases). The germline CDR1 and CDR2 sequences are SGDLS and YYNGEE. This CDR3 comprises 13 residues. V lost 2 bases and J lost 4, with 9 bases in between. The CDR3 DNA is TGTGCCAGCAGCGTGGGAGTGGGAGAGACCCAGTACTTC. Residues: CASSVGVGETQYF. Based on the CDR3 plus reference TRBV9 and TRBJ2-5, the full variable domain is DSGVTQTPKHLITATGQRVTLRCSPRSGDLSVYWYQQSLDQGLQFLIQYYNGEERAKGNILERFSAQQFPDLHSELNLSSLELGDSALYFCASSVGVGETQYFGPGTRLLVL.

The chain links TRBV11-1 to TRBJ2-1, with D unclear. The germline V and J ends were trimmed by 8 bases and 5 bases, with 13 bases remaining between them. The CDR3 consists of 13 residues. Germline-derived CDR1 and CDR2 are SGHAT and FQDESV (reference sequence). The CDR3 DNA reads as TGTGCCAGCTCAGAACGGGTAGACAATGAGCAGTTCTTC. It yields the protein CASSERVDNEQFF.

The sample holds many counts of this clone. The V gene is TRBV14, the J gene TRBJ1-6, with D unclear. V dropped 1 base and J dropped 6 bases, with 7 bases sitting between them. From germline, CDR1 is SGHDN and CDR2 FVKESK. The CDR3 extends over 14 amino acids. This CDR3 is CASSQGFGNSPLHF. Written as DNA, the CDR3 is TGTGCCAGCAGCCAAGGGTTCGGTAATTCACCCCTCCACTTT.

This chain joins TRBV20-1 and TRBJ2-1; 9 bases align to TRBD1. The CDR3 covers 16 residues. Germline values: CDR1 DFQATT, CDR2 SNEGSKA (reference sequence). Unmatched junction bases numbered 6, after V lost 0 bases and J lost 3 bases. CDR3 loop: CSARDLRTGDYNEQFF. CDR3 in DNA: TGCAGTGCTAGAGATCTTAGGACAGGGGACTACAATGAGCAGTTCTTC.

This clone was picked up many times. V gene TRBV5-1 combines with J gene TRBJ2-5; TRBD2 matches at 7 bases. The V gene end was trimmed by 4 bases and the J gene end by 4 bases; junction bases not matched to a gene: 4. Germline CDR1 SGHRS, CDR2 YFSETQ. The CDR3 length is 13 residues. The DNA for the CDR3 is TGCGCCAGCAGCGGGAGGGCCATAGAGACCCAGTACTTC. This encodes CASSGRAIETQYF. Full variable domain (remainder filled in from reference TRBV5-1 and TRBJ2-5): KAGVTQTPRYLIKTRGQQVTLSCSPISGHRSVSWYQQTPGQGLQFLFEYFSETQRNKGNFPGRFSGRQFSNSRSEMNVSTLELGDSALYLCASSGRAIETQYFGPGTRLLVL.

By share, this clone counts as medium-sized (0.01 to 0.1%). The gene calls are TRBV18 and TRBJ1-1; TRBD1 is a possible D gene (6 bases). The V and J ends lost 0 bases and 14 bases respectively, with 16 bases between them. Looked up from germline, CDR1 is KGHSH and CDR2 is LQKENI. CDR3 size: 13 residues. The CDR3 DNA sequence: TGTGCCAGCTCACCACCGGGGCGTCAGGGGTGGTTCTTT. It specifies CASSPPGRQGWFF.

This clone was counted ten times or more. The rearrangement links TRBV20-1 to TRBJ2-3; D uncertain. The CDR3 has 14 residues. V gave up 6 bases and J gave up 2 bases, with 15 bases separating them. Germline V lookup: CDR1 DFQATT, CDR2 SNEGSKA (reference sequence). The CDR3 region is CSAETQEFTDTQYF. In nucleotides, the CDR3 is TGCAGTGCCGAGACCCAAGAGTTCACAGATACGCAGTATTTT.

This clone was seen many times. V is TRBV7-1 and J is TRBJ2-1, with 9 bases lining up with TRBD2. TRBV7-1 is marked as an open reading frame, function uncertain. The CDR3 covers 19 residues. The junction had 18 bases not matched to a gene; V was cut back by 3 bases and J by 6 bases. As DNA, the CDR3 is TGTGCCAGCAGCTCGCCCGTGGGGGCGGGAGGGCCCTCGGGCAATGAGCAGTTCTTC. As protein: CASSSPVGAGGPSGNEQFF.

V usage is TRBV20-1 and J usage is TRBJ1-3; no definite D call. The ends were cut back, 2 bases at V and 3 bases at J, with 11 bases in the middle. Per germline, CDR1 DFQATT and CDR2 SNEGSKA (reference sequence). This CDR3 is 14 amino acids long. The CDR3 DNA is TGCAGTGCTAGATTTGCGGGGATTGGAAACACCATATATTTT. Protein: CSARFAGIGNTIYF.

Only one count was recorded for this clone. The gene calls are TRBV20-1 and TRBJ1-1, with no clear D. The V end lost 6 bases, the J end lost 6 bases, and 14 bases lay between the germline ends. Germline V gives CDR1 DFQATT, CDR2 SNEGSKA (reference sequence). The CDR3 runs to 12 residues. The CDR3 region has the DNA TGCAGTGCCCGCGAGGGTTCGTCTGAAGCTTTCTTT. Its protein is CSAREGSSEAFF.

The chain has TRBV13 and TRBJ1-5; D not resolved. There are 12 residues in the CDR3. Germline CDR1 PRHDT, CDR2 FYEKMQ (reference sequence). Trimming took off 5 bases at V and 9 bases at J, with 11 bases between the two ends. This chain's CDR3 is CASSREGGPQHF. In nucleotides, the CDR3 is TGTGCCAGCAGCCGAGAGGGCGGGCCCCAGCATTTT.

In this sample, this clone turned up many times. The rearrangement joins TRBV28 to TRBJ2-1; TRBD2 aligns across 7 bases. The V and J ends lost 5 bases and 4 bases, in that order; junction bases with no gene match: 11. The CDR3 has 16 amino acids. CDR1 is MDHEN, CDR2 SYDVKM, per germline. This CDR3 reads CASSTPSGRPYNEQFF. The CDR3, as DNA: TGTGCCAGCAGTACCCCTAGCGGAAGACCTTACAATGAGCAGTTCTTC.